The 2 T cell receptor beta chains given below trace back to one sample, sequenced in a study of control samples from healthy donors and cancer patients (TCRdb year 2020). Receptors were amplified or captured by the immunoSEQ multiplex PCR assay. Here the immuneACCESS table is served through TCRdb, limited to in-frame sequences with V and J called. Missing clones are a known gap in these copies; in checked studies unresolved V genes cover under half, and the rest lacks a known reason. In this sample the table shows roughly 130,000 clones, nearly 90% of which occur a single time. The ten largest clonotypes hold roughly 3.2% of the sample. Sequences were obtained from blood. The source is a man aged 50 to 60 in good health.

V usage is TRBV11-2 and J usage is TRBJ1-2; D gene uncertain. This CDR3 comprises 12 residues. V was shortened by 4 bases and J by 5 bases, with 8 bases between the two germline ends. Germline V gene lookup returns CDR1 SGHAT and CDR2 FQNNGV. The CDR3: CASSSRVYGYTF. CDR3 nucleotides: TGTGCCAGCAGCTCAAGGGTGTATGGCTACACCTTC.

This chain links TRBV18 with TRBJ1-5; 8 bases align to TRBD1. The CDR3 is 14 residues long. V trimming: 6 bases; J trimming: 2 bases; junction bases outside the gene matches: 3. Germline values: CDR1 KGHSH, CDR2 LQKENI. CDR3: CASSQGQGNQPQHF. DNA of the CDR3: TGTGCCAGCTCCCAGGGACAGGGCAATCAGCCCCAGCATTTT.